The 12 T cell receptor beta chains presented below share a single source sample, sequenced in a study of blood T cells in healthy people across ages. A second PCR, run for about 6 to 12 cycles, used a sample-barcoded 5' primer plus a J-beta primer mix. TCRdb passed the 5' RACE reads through MiXCR, listing each CDR3 protein once. The sample shows 1.5 million to 2 million distinct CDR3 sequences, 28% of them seen only once. The sample was blood. Source of these receptors: a woman in her thirties in good health.

This chain connects TRBV5-1 to TRBJ2-6; 7 nucleotides align to TRBD1. This CDR3 spans 15 amino acids. The trim removed 5 bases at V and 2 bases at J, leaving 4 bases unmatched. The germline V gene has CDR1 SGHRS and CDR2 YFSETQ. For the CDR3, the DNA is TGCGCCAGCAGTATTGGGACAGCTGGGGCCAACGTCCTGACTTTC. Translating gives CASSIGTAGANVLTF.

The table lists this clonotype with many counts. The gene calls are TRBV6-6 and TRBJ2-1; a possible D gene is TRBD1 (6 bases). This CDR3 has 16 residues. Germline CDR1 and CDR2: MNHNY and SVGAGI (reference sequence). V was shortened by 2 bases and J by 5 bases, with 16 bases between the two germline ends. CDR3 nucleotide sequence: TGTGCCAGCAGTTACCCTGGACAGAACAAGAACAATGAGCAGTTCTTC. This encodes CASSYPGQNKNNEQFF.

The chain is built from TRBV7-3 and TRBJ2-3, with 8 bases matching TRBD2. CDR3 length: 17 residues. Per germline, CDR1 SGHTA and CDR2 FQGTGA. V lost 0 bases and J lost 0; bases outside the gene matches: 5. The CDR3 DNA is TGTGCCAGCAGCTTAACGACGGCGGGGGGTAGCACAGATACGCAGTATTTT. This sequence encodes CASSLTTAGGSTDTQYF. The whole variable domain, filled in from reference TRBV7-3 and TRBJ2-3, reads GAGVSQTPSNKVTEKGKYVELRCDPISGHTALYWYRQSLGQGPEFLIYFQGTGAADDSGLPNDRFFAVRPEGSVSTLKIQRTERGDSAVYLCASSLTTAGGSTDTQYFGPGTRLTVL.

This clonotype was seen ten or more times. The genes are TRBV4-3 and TRBJ2-7; D is uncertain. This CDR3 is built from 13 residues. The germline CDR1 and CDR2 sequences are LGHNA and YSLEER. The ends were cut back, 1 base at V and 6 bases at J, with 10 bases in the middle. In nucleotides, the CDR3 is TGCGCCAGCAGCCAAGGTCTCGCCCTCGAGCAGTACTTC. It encodes CASSQGLALEQYF.

At least ten counts were recorded for this clonotype. A junction end diverges from the germline sequence, so it may reflect a read error. V and J are TRBV10-2 and TRBJ2-7, with a weak D call TRBD2 (5 bases). Germline V gene lookup returns CDR1 WSHSY and CDR2 SAAADI. This CDR3 is built from 15 residues. The CDR3 nucleotides read TGCGCCAGCAAGACTGGTAGGGCGGGTTCCTCCGAGCAGTACTTC. This encodes CASKTGRAGSSEQYF.

This clonotype has at least ten counts. This chain joins TRBV11-2 and TRBJ2-6; no clear D gene. V shed 5 bases and J shed 0 bases, with 5 bases lying between them. The germline V gene encodes CDR1 SGHAT and CDR2 FQNNGV. There are 14 residues in the CDR3. CDR3 loop: CASSPFSGANVLTF. The CDR3 nucleotides read TGTGCCAGCAGCCCATTCTCTGGGGCCAACGTCCTGACTTTC. Combining the CDR3 with reference TRBV11-2 and TRBJ2-6 gives the whole variable domain EAGVAQSPRYKIIEKRQSVAFWCNPISGHATLYWYQQILGQGPKLLIQFQNNGVVDDSQLPKDRFSAERLKGVDSTLKIQPAKLEDSAVYLCASSPFSGANVLTFGAGSRLTVL.

Ten or more counts support this clonotype. The rearrangement joins TRBV5-1 to TRBJ2-7; tentatively, D is TRBD1 (6 bases). In germline, CDR1 is SGHRS, CDR2 YFSETQ. With 0 bases removed from V and 3 bases from J, the gap between germline ends came to 10 bases. The CDR3 length is 14 residues. The CDR3 sequence is CASSLEGTLYEQYF. The CDR3 DNA follows: TGCGCCAGCAGCTTGGAAGGGACACTCTACGAGCAGTACTTC.

The CDR3 loop is CASSGAGGWETQYF. CDR3 nucleotide sequence: TGTGCCAGCAGTGGGGCGGGGGGCTGGGAGACCCAGTACTTC. The rearrangement uses TRBV12-3 or TRBV12-4 and TRBJ2-5; 8 bases agree with TRBD2. The CDR3 runs to 14 residues. The ends lost 5 bases at V and 5 bases at J; junction bases unmatched: 7.

The chain employs TRBV13 and TRBJ2-1, with 8 nucleotides matching TRBD2. J was trimmed by 7 bases and V by 6 bases; bases with no gene match: 14. CDR3 length equals 16 residues. The germline V gene has CDR1 PRHDT and CDR2 FYEKMQ (reference sequence). The CDR3 region is CASSSHDGTRSNEQFF. For the CDR3, the DNA is TGTGCCAGCAGTTCACATGACGGGACTAGATCGAATGAGCAGTTCTTC.

This clonotype was seen repeatedly, ten times or more. The V and J genes are TRBV12-3 or TRBV12-4 and TRBJ2-1; no firm D call. V lost 5 bases to trimming and J lost 5 bases, with 22 bases between them. CDR3 length: 17 residues. The CDR3 nucleotides are TGTGCCAGCAGTCCAGCCCGGCCCAGCGTATTGAACAATGAGCAGTTCTTC. Translating it yields CASSPARPSVLNNEQFF.

The chain has TRBV9 and TRBJ1-6; D gene unclear. In germline, CDR1 is SGDLS, CDR2 YYNGEE. The CDR3 totals 15 residues. The germline V and J ends were trimmed by 3 bases and 9 bases, with 16 bases remaining between them. CDR3 loop: CASSAAGGVGSPLHF. CDR3 nucleotides: TGTGCCAGCAGCGCCGCGGGCGGGGTGGGTTCACCCCTCCACTTT.

As concerns this clonotype: A much larger clone differs from this one at a single base, so this may be a read error. The chain carries TRBV20-1 and TRBJ2-3; D unclear. Trimming took off 3 bases at V and 5 bases at J, with 15 bases between the two ends. Germline V gives CDR1 DFQATT, CDR2 SNEGSKA (reference sequence). This CDR3 is built from 14 residues. CDR3 sequence reads: CSASPMVNRDTQYF. The CDR3 region has the DNA TGCAGTGCTAGCCCCATGGTGAACAGAGATACGCAGTATTTT.